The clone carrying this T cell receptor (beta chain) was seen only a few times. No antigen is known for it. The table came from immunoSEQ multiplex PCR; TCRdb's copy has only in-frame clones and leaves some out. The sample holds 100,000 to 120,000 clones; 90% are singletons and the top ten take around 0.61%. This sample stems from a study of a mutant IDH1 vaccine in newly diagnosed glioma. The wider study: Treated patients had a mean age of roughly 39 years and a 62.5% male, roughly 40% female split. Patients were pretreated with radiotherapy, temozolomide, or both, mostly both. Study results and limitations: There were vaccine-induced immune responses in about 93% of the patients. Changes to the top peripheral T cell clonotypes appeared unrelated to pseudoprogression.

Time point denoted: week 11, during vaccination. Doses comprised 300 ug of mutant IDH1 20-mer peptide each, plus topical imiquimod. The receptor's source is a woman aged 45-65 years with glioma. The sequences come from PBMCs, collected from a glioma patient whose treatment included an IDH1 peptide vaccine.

The CDR3, as DNA: TGTGCCTGTGGGGGACTGAACACTGAAGCTTTCTTT. Translation gives CACGGLNTEAFF. The genes are TRBV6-5 and TRBJ1-1; possible D gene TRBD1, 5 bases. This CDR3 is built from 12 residues. The germline gives CDR1 MNHEY, CDR2 SVGAGI. V gave up 11 bases and J gave up 0 bases, with 10 bases separating them.